This section outlines one T cell receptor (beta chain) sequence together with its context. The source of the sample is a study of T cells expressing NK-cell markers. Study-wide context: Researchers got TCR beta repertoires out of sorted CD3+CD56+NKG2C+, CD3+CD56+NKG2C- and CD3+CD56-NKG2C+ T cells. Sequenced donors, eight in total, included seven who were HCMV-seropositive and one who was seronegative.

After re-calling the 5' RACE reads, TCRdb lists one entry per CDR3 protein, DNA absent. The sample totals about 410,000 distinct CDR3 sequences. Material for sequencing was blood T cells: a sorted CD56 or NKG2C T cell subset, CD4+ or CD8+ T cells, or bulk PBMC T cells (not recorded which). This sequence was found in a woman between 45 and 60 years old in good health.

CDR3 region: CSASPGTRGEQFF. This rearrangement joins TRBV20-1 to TRBJ2-1; TCRdb names TRBD2, which stays unverified in the absence of DNA. CDR1 and CDR2 (germline): DFQATT, SNEGSKA (reference sequence). The CDR3 extends over 13 amino acids.